These T cell receptor beta chains were read from a single sample in a study of shared clonotypes between healthy human individuals. Only in-frame clones appear in the TCRdb table, and some are missing; sequencing was by immunoSEQ multiplex PCR. Of millions of clones in the sample, approximately 94% were seen once. The specimen was naive CD8+ T cells sorted from blood. These receptors were collected from a young man in good health. Both conserved end residues are part of each CDR3. D genes are given only for firm matches. Clone size is shown for a subset of rows, as once, few, many or a class of expanded clone.

D	size	V	J	DNA	CDR3
TRBD1	few	TRBV4-1	TRBJ1-4	TGCGCCAGCAGCCAGCTCGGGACAGGGCGGAGTGAAAAACTGTTTTTT	CASSQLGTGRSEKLFF
.	.	TRBV11-2	TRBJ2-7	TGTGCCAGCAGCCCGGGGGCTACCTACGAGCAGTACTTC	CASSPGATYEQYF
.	.	TRBV13	TRBJ2-3	TGTGCCAGCAGTCTAGGACTTGGCACAGATACGCAGTATTTT	CASSLGLGTDTQYF
.	.	TRBV6-6	TRBJ2-1	TGTGCCAGCAGATCGACAGTTCGAGGGTCCTACAATGAGCAGTTCTTC	CASRSTVRGSYNEQFF
TRBD1	.	TRBV5-6	TRBJ2-7	TGTGCCAGCAGCTTGGTGAAGGGGGCGAGCTACGAGCAGTACTTC	CASSLVKGASYEQYF
TRBD1	.	TRBV19	TRBJ1-2	TGTGCCAGTAGTATAGAGTCTACAGGGGAGAAAGGTAGCTATGGCTACACCTTC	CASSIESTGEKGSYGYTF
.	.	TRBV6-5	TRBJ2-5	TGTGCCAGCAGTTACAGCCTTGGGGGGACGGAAGAGACCCAGTACTTC	CASSYSLGGTEETQYF
.	.	TRBV28	TRBJ2-5	TGTGCCAGCAGTTTTGGTGGGGGCGCGGAGACCCAGTACTTC	CASSFGGGAETQYF
TRBD2	.	TRBV7-8	TRBJ2-3	TGTGCCAGTAGCGGGAGCACAGATACGCAGTATTTT	CASSGSTDTQYF
TRBD1	.	TRBV7-9	TRBJ1-3	TGTGCCAGCAGCGCTGAAGACAGGGGGCCGGGAAACACCATATATTTT	CASSAEDRGPGNTIYF
.	.	TRBV7-8	TRBJ1-1	TGTGCCAGCAGCTTCTTACGACAGGCGGACGGGGTAGTAGCTTTCTTT	CASSFLRQADGVVAFF
.	.	TRBV27	TRBJ1-3	TGTGCCAGCAGGCCAGGGGAGGAAAGAACTGGAAACACCATATATTTT	CASRPGEERTGNTIYF
.	.	TRBV7-3	TRBJ1-5	TGTGCCACATCGAACGGGACCCTTGGTAGTCAGCCCCAGCATTTT	CATSNGTLGSQPQHF
.	.	TRBV2	TRBJ2-1	TGTGCCAGCAGTGAAATCCAGGGGTACAATGAGCAGTTCTTC	CASSEIQGYNEQFF
.	few	TRBV7-9	TRBJ1-4	TGTGCCAGCAGCTTAGGCCCCTCGGGCGCCAATGAAAAACTGTTTTTT	CASSLGPSGANEKLFF
.	.	TRBV19	TRBJ2-7	TGTGCCAGTAGTCCCCTCTCGGAGCGGGAGCAGTACTTC	CASSPLSEREQYF
.	.	TRBV7-8	TRBJ2-1	TGTGCCAGCAGCGTAGACCTCGCGGGGAGGCGCTCCTACAATGAGCAGTTCTTC	CASSVDLAGRRSYNEQFF
TRBD2	.	TRBV5-1	TRBJ2-1	TGCGCCAGCAGCTTGGAATTCCAGCGGGAGGGCCCAACCTACAATGAGCAGTTCTTC	CASSLEFQREGPTYNEQFF
.	.	TRBV9	TRBJ1-2	TGTGCCAGCAGCGAGGACGGTAACTATGGCTACACCTTC	CASSEDGNYGYTF
.	.	TRBV4-3	TRBJ1-2	TGCGCCAGCAGCCAAGACAGGTCTAACTATGGCTACACCTTC	CASSQDRSNYGYTF
.	.	TRBV27	TRBJ2-3	TGTGCCAGCAGCTATACCGGGAGCACAGATACGCAGTATTTT	CASSYTGSTDTQYF
TRBD1	.	TRBV4-3	TRBJ1-5	TGCGCCAGCAGCCAAGATTGGGTAGGACAGGGGTTCAATCAGCCCCAGCATTTT	CASSQDWVGQGFNQPQHF
.	.	TRBV7-9	TRBJ2-7	TGTGCCAGCGATAGACCCTTGAGCTCCTACGAGCAGTACTTC	CASDRPLSSYEQYF
.	.	TRBV6-5	TRBJ2-5	TGTGCCAGCAGTTACTCGTTAGCAGGATTCCAAGAGACCCAGTACTTC	CASSYSLAGFQETQYF
.	.	TRBV6-5	TRBJ2-3	TGTGCCAGCAGTTATGGATTAGCCGGAGATACGCAGTATTTT	CASSYGLAGDTQYF
TRBD1	.	TRBV7-9	TRBJ2-5	TGTGCCAGCAGCTTAGGACAGGGACAAGAGACCCAGTACTTC	CASSLGQGQETQYF
.	.	TRBV7-9	TRBJ1-1	TGTGCCAGCAGCCCCCCGGCCAGTGGGGAAGCTTTCTTT	CASSPPASGEAFF
.	.	TRBV19	TRBJ2-3	TGTGCCAGTAGTATGGAGTCAGAGGATACGCAGTATTTT	CASSMESEDTQYF